This TCR beta chain was identified during a study of cytomegalovirus exposure and HLA in healthy donors. This clone was detected only a few times. What it recognizes is unknown. Vbeta (60) and Jbeta (13) primers were used in the PCR. Sequencing used immunoSEQ multiplex PCR; TCRdb keeps in-frame clones, though not all of them. The data contain about 170,000 clones, less than 90% of them singletons. The CDR3 has 10 residues. Findings of the study overall: HLA-A and HLA-B allele assignments for most subjects were reportedly predicted accurately using TCR beta sequences.

Sequenced sample: PBMCs. The TCR sequence derives from a woman aged 45-65 years in good health and CMV-seropositive. The rearrangement links TRBV21-1 to TRBJ2-5; TRBD2 is the table's D call and was not checked against the DNA. The J call is in doubt because the DNA end fits TRBJ2-7 better. TRBV21-1 is described as a pseudogene. The CDR3 nucleotides are TGTGCCAGCTCTACCTACGAGCAGTACTTC. Amino acids: CASSTYEQYF.